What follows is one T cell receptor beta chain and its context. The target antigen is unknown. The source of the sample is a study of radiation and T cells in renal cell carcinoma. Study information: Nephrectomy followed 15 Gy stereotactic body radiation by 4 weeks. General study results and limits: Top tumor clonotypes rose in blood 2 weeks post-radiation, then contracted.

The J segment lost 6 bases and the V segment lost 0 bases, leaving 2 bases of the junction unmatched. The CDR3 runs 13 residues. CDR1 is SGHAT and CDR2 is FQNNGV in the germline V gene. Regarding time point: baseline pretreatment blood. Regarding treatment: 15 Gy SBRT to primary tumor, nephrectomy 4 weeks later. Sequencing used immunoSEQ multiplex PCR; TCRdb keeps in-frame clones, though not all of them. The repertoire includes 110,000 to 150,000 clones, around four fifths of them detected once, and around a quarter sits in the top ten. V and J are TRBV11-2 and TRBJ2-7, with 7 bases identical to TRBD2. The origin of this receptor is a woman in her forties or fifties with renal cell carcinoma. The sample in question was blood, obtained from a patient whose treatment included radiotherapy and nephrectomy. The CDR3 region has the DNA TGTGCCAGCAGCTTAGACGGCGGGGGCGAGCAGTACTTC. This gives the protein CASSLDGGGEQYF.